The clone carrying this T cell receptor beta chain was found many times. Its antigen is unidentified. Germline assignment: CDR1 DFQATT and CDR2 SNEGSKA (reference sequence). The CDR3 is 16 residues long. Trimming took off 1 base at V and 2 bases at J, with 17 bases between the two ends. For TCR beta, libraries came from quantitative 5'-RACE with molecular barcodes. One entry per CDR3 protein results from TCRdb running MiXCR on the 5' RACE reads. This sample has a few hundred thousand distinct CDR3 sequences, with approximately 10% found just once. This sample was included in a study of CD8 T cells in ankylosing spondylitis. Study-level results: Past studies reported some motif variants in reactive arthritis synovial fluid and blood.

Sequencing used blood, either unsorted or a sorted T cell fraction (not recorded which). The rearrangement uses TRBV20-1 and TRBJ2-5; D is perhaps TRBD1 (5 bases). The source is a male donor with ankylosing spondylitis or in good health (not recorded which). The CDR3 region is CSARVPTDILQETQYF. The DNA for the CDR3 is TGCAGTGCTAGAGTCCCGACAGACATCCTACAAGAGACCCAGTACTTC.